This paragraph reports one T cell receptor (beta chain). As yet, its antigen is unknown. This sample was taken from a study of Ad26.COV2.S vaccination and SARS-CoV-2 variants. Per germline, CDR1 SGDLS and CDR2 YYNGEE. The length of the CDR3 is 15 residues. The V segment lost 4 bases and the J segment 6 bases; nucleotides outside the gene matches: 8. Study observations and caveats: Researchers cautioned that TCR breadth and depth analyses may have underestimated total T cell responses. Across vaccine and placebo recipients, the breadth of non-spike TCRs was similar.

As to treatment: 15 to 20 received Ad26.COV2.S at low or high dose, single or two shots; five or six received placebo; per-sample allocation not given. Sampling took place 63 days after the first vaccine or placebo injection. Clones were read by immunoSEQ multiplex PCR, and TCRdb kept only the in-frame ones, dropping some. The sample yields some 290,000 clones, around 85% seen once. This chain uses TRBV9 with TRBJ2-7; 12 bases map to TRBD2. The sequence was collected from a person aged 18 to 65 who received the Ad26.COV2.S COVID-19 vaccine or a placebo. Sequencing was performed on peripheral blood, taken in a trial of Ad26.COV2.S vaccine versus placebo. DNA of the CDR3: TGTGCCAGCAGCCCCCGGACTAGCGGGGTTGGCGAGCAGTACTTC. Protein: CASSPRTSGVGEQYF.